The 17 T cell receptor beta chains reported below all come from one sample, sequenced in a study of blood T cell repertoires in COVID-19. Produced via immunoSEQ multiplex PCR; TCRdb's table is partial and in-frame only. The sample consists of 150,000 to 200,000 clones, around nine tenths of them appearing once. Material: peripheral blood. The receptors derive from a man in his 70s with acute or convalescent COVID-19.

This clone has only a few counts. The gene calls are TRBV15 and TRBJ1-4; D is uncertain. Germline V gene data show CDR1 as LNHNV and CDR2 as YYDKDF (reference sequence). CDR3 length: 14 residues. V dropped 3 bases and J dropped 6 bases, with 11 bases sitting between them. DNA of the CDR3: TGTGCCACCAGCAGTCGGAAGAGGGATGAAAAACTGTTTTTT. It encodes CATSSRKRDEKLFF.

The chain combines TRBV18 with TRBJ2-7; D may be TRBD2 (6 bases). The germline V gene has CDR1 KGHSH and CDR2 LQKENI. V dropped 3 bases and J dropped 1 base, with 16 bases sitting between them. The CDR3 is 16 amino acids. CDR3 in amino acids: CASSPGGSARSYEQYF. DNA of the CDR3: TGTGCCAGCTCACCGGGGGGTTCCGCCAGGTCCTACGAGCAGTACTTC.

This clone was found a few times. The chain combines TRBV10-3 with TRBJ1-5; D might be TRBD1 (6 bases). Germline CDR1 reads ENHRY; CDR2 reads SYGVKD. V was pared by 4 bases and J by 5 bases, with 12 bases between. The CDR3 loop spans 14 amino acids. Written as DNA, the CDR3 is TGTGCCATCAGTGGGGGGGGCTCAGATCAGCCCCAGCATTTT. Its translation is CAISGGGSDQPQHF.

The chain recombines TRBV19 with TRBJ1-5, with D uncertain. With 5 bases removed from V and 6 bases from J, the gap between germline ends came to 14 bases. Germline V gene data show CDR1 as LNHDA and CDR2 as SQIVND (reference sequence). There are 14 residues in the CDR3. As DNA, the CDR3 is TGTGCCAGTAGTGGCTTAACCCGGGGTCAGCCCCAGCATTTT. It specifies CASSGLTRGQPQHF.

The chain uses TRBV20-1 and TRBJ1-2; D unresolved. V dropped 1 base and J dropped 7 bases, with 7 bases sitting between them. CDR3 length equals 11 residues. Germline CDR1 DFQATT, CDR2 SNEGSKA (reference sequence). CDR3 loop: CSARGYSGYTF. As DNA, the CDR3 is TGCAGTGCTAGAGGTTACAGTGGCTACACCTTC.

For this clone: This sample includes further DNA sequences coding for the same CDR3. The V and J genes are TRBV18 and TRBJ1-1; possible D gene TRBD1, 5 bases. Germline assignment: CDR1 KGHSH and CDR2 LQKENI. Deletions cut 1 base from V and 0 bases from J, with 6 bases between. The CDR3 contains 14 residues. In nucleotides, the CDR3 is TGTGCCAGCTCACCACAGGGGATGAACACTGAAGCTTTCTTT. Translating it yields CASSPQGMNTEAFF.

V and J are TRBV6-5 and TRBJ1-3; D call uncertain. Germline assignment: CDR1 MNHEY and CDR2 SVGAGI. V was cut by 8 bases and J by 0 bases, with 11 bases left in between. This CDR3 region has 14 residues. DNA of the CDR3: TGTGCCAGCGCGGAACACATCTCTGGAAACACCATATATTTT. Its translation is CASAEHISGNTIYF.

This chain links TRBV5-8 with TRBJ2-4; D may be TRBD1 or TRBD2 (6 bases each). Germline values: CDR1 SGHTS, CDR2 YDEGEE. The CDR3 is made up of 14 amino acids. The V end lost 4 bases, the J end lost 9 bases, and 17 bases lay between the germline ends. The CDR3 loop is CASSLGGPRGIQYF. CDR3 DNA: TGTGCCAGCAGCCTGGGGGGCCCAAGAGGCATTCAGTACTTC. Drawing the rest from reference TRBV5-8 and TRBJ2-4, the complete variable domain is EAGVTQSPTHLIKTRGQQATLRCSPISGHTSVYWYQQALGLGLQFLLWYDEGEERNRGNFPPRFSGRQFPNYSSELNVNALELEDSALYLCASSLGGPRGIQYFGAGTRLSVL.

The gene calls are TRBV3-1 (or the pseudogene TRBV3-2) and TRBJ2-2; 13 nucleotides line up with TRBD2. V lost 5 bases to trimming and J lost 4 bases; unmatched junction nucleotides: 7. The CDR3 consists of 17 residues. Germline assignment: CDR1 LGHDT and CDR2 YNNKEL (reference sequence). The CDR3 spells CASSSPLAGGGTGELFF. CDR3 nucleotide sequence: TGTGCCAGCAGCTCCCCACTAGCGGGGGGGGGCACCGGGGAGCTGTTTTTT.

The gene calls are TRBV27 and TRBJ1-1; perhaps TRBD1 as D (5 bases). The CDR3 extends over 16 amino acids. Germline V gene sequence: CDR1 MNHEY, CDR2 SMNVEV (reference sequence). Trimming removed 0 bases from V and 2 bases from J, with 13 bases in between. CDR3 in DNA: TGTGCCAGCAGTTTATCGCAGGGAATAGGAAACACTGAAGCTTTCTTT. Translating gives CASSLSQGIGNTEAFF.

This chain joins TRBV10-1 and TRBJ2-7; 8 bases map to TRBD2. Per the germline V gene, CDR1 is WNHNN and CDR2 is SYGVQD (reference sequence). V trimming: 3 bases; J trimming: 5 bases; junction bases outside the gene matches: 9. CDR3 length: 15 amino acids. As DNA, the CDR3 is TGCGCCAGCAGTGAAACCGGGACTAGGGTAGACGAGCAGTACTTC. Its protein is CASSETGTRVDEQYF.

The chain recombines TRBV28 with TRBJ2-3; 10 nucleotides line up with TRBD2. Germline V CDR1 and CDR2: MDHEN, SYDVKM. V trimming: 2 bases; J trimming: 8 bases; junction bases outside the gene matches: 10. This CDR3 is 16 amino acids long. CDR3 amino acids: CASSLVASGGGFTQYF. CDR3 bases: TGTGCCAGCAGTTTAGTGGCTAGCGGGGGAGGGTTTACGCAGTATTTT.

This rearrangement joins TRBV6-2 or TRBV6-3 to TRBJ1-1; 7 positions match TRBD1. CDR3 length: 16 amino acids. Germline V gives CDR1 MNHEY, CDR2 SVGEGT. Trimming at V came to 5 bases and at J to 5 bases, leaving 14 bases not matched to a gene. The CDR3 DNA reads as TGTGCCAGCAGTGAGCTCGTCTTTACAGGGGAAACTGAAGCTTTCTTT. It translates to CASSELVFTGETEAFF.

This chain uses TRBV4-2 with TRBJ1-6, with D perhaps matching TRBD1 (5 bases). The CDR3 runs 16 residues. CDR1 and CDR2 from the germline V gene are LGHNA and YNFKEQ. V gave up 1 base and J gave up 7 bases, with 14 bases separating them. The CDR3 is CASSQARGGWNSPLHF. The CDR3 DNA follows: TGTGCCAGCAGCCAAGCCCGTGGGGGGTGGAATTCACCCCTCCACTTT.

The sample holds one count of this clone. The chain's CDR3 is CASSQAGSLTDTQYF. In nucleotides, the CDR3 is TGTGCCAGCAGCCAAGCGGGATCCCTCACAGATACGCAGTATTTT. The V gene is TRBV5-4, the J gene TRBJ2-3; 7 bases map to TRBD2. The CDR3 spans 15 residues. The V gene end was trimmed by 4 bases and the J gene end by 2 bases; junction bases not matched to a gene: 7. Germline CDR1 and CDR2: SGHNT and YYREEE (reference sequence).

Details on this clone: Its ends do not fully match the called genes, so a read error is possible. V and J are TRBV15 and TRBJ1-4; D is undetermined. Germline V gene sequence: CDR1 LNHNV, CDR2 YYDKDF (reference sequence). The CDR3 contains 9 residues. CDR3 coding DNA: TGTGCCACCGACCTACACTACGTTTTT. Protein sequence: CATDLHYVF.

The genes are TRBV16 and TRBJ1-5, with 9 bases matching TRBD1. V lost 4 bases, J lost 4 bases, and 2 bases stayed unmatched. The V gene's germline CDR1 is KGHSY and CDR2 FQNENV. The CDR3 is made up of 14 amino acids. CDR3 nucleotides: TGTGCCAGCAGCCCGACAGGGGGTAATCAGCCCCAGCATTTT. Protein sequence: CASSPTGGNQPQHF.